The clone carrying this TCR beta chain was detected only a few times. The target antigen is unknown. This entry belongs to a study of radiation and T cells in renal cell carcinoma. Generated by immunoSEQ multiplex PCR, the TCRdb table keeps only in-frame clones and is missing some. The table lists 97,000 or so clones, 70% to 85% of them singletons, with approximately 7.2% in the top ten. Overall study results and limits: Top tumor clonotypes rose in blood 2 weeks post-radiation, then contracted.

Described time point: blood 4 weeks post-SBRT, at nephrectomy. Sample treatment: 15 Gy SBRT to primary tumor, nephrectomy 4 weeks later. Nephrectomy followed 15 Gy stereotactic body radiation by 4 weeks. Serial blood draws occurred at baseline and 2 and 4 weeks post-SBRT. Sequencing was performed on blood, taken from a patient whose treatment included radiotherapy and nephrectomy. The receptor was isolated from a man aged 60 to 69 with renal cell carcinoma.

CDR3 DNA: TGTGCCAGCAGCCCTAGACAGGAGGGGACAGGCACTGAAGCTTTCTTT. It encodes CASSPRQEGTGTEAFF. The gene calls are TRBV6-6 and TRBJ1-1, with 8 bases matching TRBD1. The CDR3 extends over 16 amino acids. The trim removed 6 bases at V and 4 bases at J, leaving 13 bases unmatched. Germline V CDR1 and CDR2: MNHNY, SVGAGI (reference sequence).